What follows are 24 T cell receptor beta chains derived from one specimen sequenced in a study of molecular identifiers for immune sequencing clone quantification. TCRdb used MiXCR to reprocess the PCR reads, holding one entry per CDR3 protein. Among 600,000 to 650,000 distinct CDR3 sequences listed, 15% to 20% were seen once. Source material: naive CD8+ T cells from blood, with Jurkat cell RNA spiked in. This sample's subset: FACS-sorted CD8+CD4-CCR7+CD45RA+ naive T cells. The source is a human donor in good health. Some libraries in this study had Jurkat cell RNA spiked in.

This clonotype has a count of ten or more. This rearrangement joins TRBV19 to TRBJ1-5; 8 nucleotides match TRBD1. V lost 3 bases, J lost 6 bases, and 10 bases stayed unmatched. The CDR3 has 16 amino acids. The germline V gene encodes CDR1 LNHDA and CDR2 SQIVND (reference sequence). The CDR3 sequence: CASSITGGLVVQPQHF. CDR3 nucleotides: TGTGCCAGTAGTATTACAGGGGGGCTAGTGGTTCAGCCCCAGCATTTT.

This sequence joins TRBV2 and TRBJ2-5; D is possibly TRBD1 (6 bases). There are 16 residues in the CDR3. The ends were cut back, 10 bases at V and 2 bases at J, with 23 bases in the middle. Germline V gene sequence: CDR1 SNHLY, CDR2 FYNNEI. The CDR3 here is CATIIPLGASQETQYF. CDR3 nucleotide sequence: TGTGCCACCATAATCCCTCTGGGGGCCAGTCAAGAGACCCAGTACTTC.

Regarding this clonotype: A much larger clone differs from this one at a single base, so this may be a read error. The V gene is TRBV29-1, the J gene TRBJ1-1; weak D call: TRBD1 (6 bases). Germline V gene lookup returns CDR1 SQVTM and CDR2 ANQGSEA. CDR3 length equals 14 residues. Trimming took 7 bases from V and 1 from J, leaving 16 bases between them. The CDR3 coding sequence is TGCAGCGATGACATACAGGGACCGAACACTGAAGCTTTCTTT. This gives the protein CSDDIQGPNTEAFF.

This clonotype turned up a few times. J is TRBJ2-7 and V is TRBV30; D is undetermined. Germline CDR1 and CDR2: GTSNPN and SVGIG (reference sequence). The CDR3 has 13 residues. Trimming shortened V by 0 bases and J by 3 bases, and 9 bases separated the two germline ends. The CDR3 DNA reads TGTGCCTGGAGTGTAGCTGTTGGCTACGAGCAGTACTTC. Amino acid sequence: CAWSVAVGYEQYF.

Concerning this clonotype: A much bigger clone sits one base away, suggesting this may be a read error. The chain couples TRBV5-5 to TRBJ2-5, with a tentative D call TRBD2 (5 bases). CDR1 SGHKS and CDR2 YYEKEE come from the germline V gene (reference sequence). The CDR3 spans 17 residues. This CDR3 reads CASSPVTGSMYQETRYF. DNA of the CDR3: TGTGCCAGCAGCCCCGTGACGGGAAGTATGTACCAAGAGACCCGGTACTTC.

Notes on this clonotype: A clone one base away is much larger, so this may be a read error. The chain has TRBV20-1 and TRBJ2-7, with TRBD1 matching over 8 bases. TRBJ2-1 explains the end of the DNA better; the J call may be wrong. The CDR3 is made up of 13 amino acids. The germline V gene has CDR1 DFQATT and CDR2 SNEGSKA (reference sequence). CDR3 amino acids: CSAKGQAPYEQFF. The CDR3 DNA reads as TGCAGTGCAAAGGGACAGGCTCCCTACGAGCAGTTCTTC.

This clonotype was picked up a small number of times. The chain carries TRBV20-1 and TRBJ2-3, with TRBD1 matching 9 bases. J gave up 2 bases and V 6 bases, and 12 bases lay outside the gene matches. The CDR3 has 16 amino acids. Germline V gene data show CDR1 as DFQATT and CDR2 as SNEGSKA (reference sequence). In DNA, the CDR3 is TGCAGTGCCCCTGGTCCGGGACAGGGAGTCACAGATACGCAGTATTTT. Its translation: CSAPGPGQGVTDTQYF.

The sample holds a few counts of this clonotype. The DNA for the CDR3 is TGTGCCAGTAGTATAAGAAACCGGGACAGGGAAGGCTACGAGCAGTACTTC. Translating it yields CASSIRNRDREGYEQYF. The gene calls are TRBV19 and TRBJ2-7, with 9 bases matching TRBD1. The V and J ends lost 2 bases and 3 bases, in that order; junction bases with no gene match: 11. This CDR3 spans 17 amino acids. Germline V gene lookup returns CDR1 LNHDA and CDR2 SQIVND (reference sequence).

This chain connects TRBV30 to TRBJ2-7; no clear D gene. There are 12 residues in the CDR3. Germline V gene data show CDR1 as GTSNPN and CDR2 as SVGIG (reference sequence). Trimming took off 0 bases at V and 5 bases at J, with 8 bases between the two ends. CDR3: CAWSVHGHEQYF. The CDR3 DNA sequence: TGTGCCTGGAGTGTACATGGCCACGAGCAGTACTTC.

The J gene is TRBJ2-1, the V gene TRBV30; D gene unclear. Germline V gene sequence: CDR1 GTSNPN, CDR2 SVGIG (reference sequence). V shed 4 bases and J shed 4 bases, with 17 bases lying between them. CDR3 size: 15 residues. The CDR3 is CAWKVAYGVYNEQFF. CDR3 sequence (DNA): TGTGCCTGGAAGGTGGCCTACGGAGTATACAATGAGCAGTTCTTC.

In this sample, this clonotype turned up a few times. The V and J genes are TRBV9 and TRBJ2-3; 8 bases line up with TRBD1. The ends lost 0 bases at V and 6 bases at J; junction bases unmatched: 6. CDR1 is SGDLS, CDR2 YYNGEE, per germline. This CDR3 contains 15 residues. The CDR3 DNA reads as TGTGCCAGCAGCGTAGGAGGACAGGGTATGGATACGCAGTATTTT. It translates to CASSVGGQGMDTQYF.

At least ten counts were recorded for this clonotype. CDR3 nucleotides: TGTGCCAGCAGGCCGGTCTCGAACACTGAAGCTTTCTTT. Protein sequence: CASRPVSNTEAFF. The chain uses TRBV6-5 and TRBJ1-1; D remains ambiguous. Germline V lookup: CDR1 MNHEY, CDR2 SVGAGI. V lost 6 bases, J lost 1 base, and 9 bases lay in between. The CDR3 runs 13 residues.

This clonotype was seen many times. The CDR3, as DNA: TGTGCCAGCAGCCTTATACCGGAGGGAGCTGAAAAACTGTTTTTT. Its translation: CASSLIPEGAEKLFF. The gene calls are TRBV7-2 and TRBJ1-4; D is undetermined. V was pared by 5 bases and J by 7 bases, with 17 bases between. The CDR3 runs 15 residues. Germline values: CDR1 SGHTA, CDR2 FQGNSA.

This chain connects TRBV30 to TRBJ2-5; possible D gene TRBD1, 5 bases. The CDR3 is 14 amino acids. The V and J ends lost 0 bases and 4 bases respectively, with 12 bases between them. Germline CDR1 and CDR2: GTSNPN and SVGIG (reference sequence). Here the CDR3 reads CAWSVGQGRETQYF. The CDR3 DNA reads TGTGCCTGGAGTGTTGGGCAGGGTAGAGAGACCCAGTACTTC.

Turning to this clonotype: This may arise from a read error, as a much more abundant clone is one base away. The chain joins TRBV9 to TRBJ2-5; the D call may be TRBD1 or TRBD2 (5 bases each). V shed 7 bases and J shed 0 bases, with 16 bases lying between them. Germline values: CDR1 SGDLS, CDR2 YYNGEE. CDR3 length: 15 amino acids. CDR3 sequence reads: CASGPYGGYQETQYF. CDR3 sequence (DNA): TGTGCCAGCGGCCCCTATGGGGGATACCAAGAGACCCAGTACTTC.

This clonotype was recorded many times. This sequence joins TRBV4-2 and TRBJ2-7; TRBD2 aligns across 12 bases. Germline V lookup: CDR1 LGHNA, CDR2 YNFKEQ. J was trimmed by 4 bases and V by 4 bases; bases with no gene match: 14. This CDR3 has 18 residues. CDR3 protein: CASSPSLGLAGGEYEQYF. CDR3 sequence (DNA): TGTGCCAGCAGCCCCTCCTTGGGTCTAGCGGGAGGGGAGTACGAGCAGTACTTC.

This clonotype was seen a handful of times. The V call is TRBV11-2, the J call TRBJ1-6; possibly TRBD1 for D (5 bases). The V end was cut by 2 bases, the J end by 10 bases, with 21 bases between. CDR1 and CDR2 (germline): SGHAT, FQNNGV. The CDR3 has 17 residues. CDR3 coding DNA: TGTGCCAGCAGCTTATTTGGGACCGCCGAATGGGTATCACCCCTCCACTTT. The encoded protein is CASSLFGTAEWVSPLHF.

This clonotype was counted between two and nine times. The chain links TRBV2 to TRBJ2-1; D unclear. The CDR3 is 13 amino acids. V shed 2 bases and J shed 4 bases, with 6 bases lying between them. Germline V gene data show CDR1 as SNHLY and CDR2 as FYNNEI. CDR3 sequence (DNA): TGTGCCAGCAGTGAACTGGGGTACAATGAGCAGTTCTTC. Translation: CASSELGYNEQFF.

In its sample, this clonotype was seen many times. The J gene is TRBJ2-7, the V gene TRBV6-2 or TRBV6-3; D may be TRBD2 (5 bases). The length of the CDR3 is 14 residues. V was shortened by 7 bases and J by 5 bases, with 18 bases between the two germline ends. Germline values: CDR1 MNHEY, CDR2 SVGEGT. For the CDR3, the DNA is TGTGCCAGCACCCAAATCGAGGGTAGAAACGAGCAGTACTTC. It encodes CASTQIEGRNEQYF.

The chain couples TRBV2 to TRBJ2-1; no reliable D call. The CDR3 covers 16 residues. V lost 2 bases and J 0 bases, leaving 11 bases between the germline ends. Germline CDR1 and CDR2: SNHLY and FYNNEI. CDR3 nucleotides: TGTGCCAGCAGTGAAACCACCTCGAGCTCCTACAATGAGCAGTTCTTC. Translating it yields CASSETTSSSYNEQFF.

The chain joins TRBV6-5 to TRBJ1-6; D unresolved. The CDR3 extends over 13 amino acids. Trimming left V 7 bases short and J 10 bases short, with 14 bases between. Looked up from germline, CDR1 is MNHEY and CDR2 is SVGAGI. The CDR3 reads CASTPTDGSPLHF. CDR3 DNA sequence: TGTGCCAGCACCCCGACGGATGGATCACCCCTCCACTTT.

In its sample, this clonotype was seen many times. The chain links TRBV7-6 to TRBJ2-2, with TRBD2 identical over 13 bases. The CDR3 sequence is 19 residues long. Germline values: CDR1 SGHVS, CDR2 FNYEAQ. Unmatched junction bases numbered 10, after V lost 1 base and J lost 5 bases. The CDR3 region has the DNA TGTGCCAGCAGCTTAGTCCCCGGACTAGCGGGAGCAGGGACCGGGGAGCTGTTTTTT. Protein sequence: CASSLVPGLAGAGTGELFF.

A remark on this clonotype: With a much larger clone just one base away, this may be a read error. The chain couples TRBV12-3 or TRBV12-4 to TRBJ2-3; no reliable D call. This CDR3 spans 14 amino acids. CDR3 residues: CVSSFLSHTDTQYF. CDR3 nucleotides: TGTGTCAGCAGTTTCCTTTCGCATACAGATACGCAGTATTTT.

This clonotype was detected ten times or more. Here the CDR3 reads CASSTPGGREDTQYF. Written as DNA, the CDR3 is TGTGCCAGTAGTACCCCCGGCGGGAGAGAGGATACGCAGTATTTT. This rearrangement joins TRBV19 to TRBJ2-3; 7 positions match TRBD2. This CDR3 comprises 15 residues. V dropped 4 bases and J dropped 6; count of bases not matched to a gene: 10. Germline V CDR1 and CDR2: LNHDA, SQIVND (reference sequence).